Below are 19 T cell receptor beta chains sequenced from a single sample in a study of metastatic and nonmetastatic thyroid tumors. All patients were untreated before thyroid surgery. TCRdb re-called clones via MiXCR from the PCR reads. The profile shows approximately 84,000 clones, more than 12% of them singletons. Sequencing was done on a sample of blood. All receptors come from a female donor with papillary thyroid cancer or a benign thyroid nodule (not recorded which). Some clones in this sample may be carry-over from other donors' samples.

This clone was observed many times. A much larger clone differs by one base, so this may be a read error. The rearrangement uses TRBV12-3 or TRBV12-4 and TRBJ2-1; D gene unclear. This CDR3 comprises 14 residues. The CDR3 protein is CAGSGTSSYNEQFF. CDR3 DNA: TGTGCCGGCAGTGGAACCAGCTCCTACAATGAGCAGTTCTTC.

This clone was detected ten times or more. The junction departs from germline at one end; a sequencing error may be responsible. The V gene is TRBV6-2 or TRBV6-3, the J gene TRBJ2-3; 9 bases are a match to TRBD2. This CDR3 is built from 16 residues. The germline gives CDR1 MNHEY, CDR2 SVGEGT. Here the CDR3 DNA reads TGTGCCAGCACTTACCTGCAAGGACTAGCGTGGGATACGCAGTATTTT. Protein: CASTYLQGLAWDTQYF.

This clone appeared a few times. The chain combines TRBV6-1 with TRBJ2-1; D is ambiguous. Between the trimmed V and J ends, which lost 8 bases and 0 bases, there was a span of 14 bases. Germline CDR1 MNHNS, CDR2 SASEGT. CDR3 length: 15 residues. The CDR3 sequence: CASSPSLYSYNEQFF. In DNA, the CDR3 is TGTGCCAGCTCACCCAGCCTATACTCCTACAATGAGCAGTTCTTC.

This clone was seen repeatedly, ten times or more. This chain uses TRBV11-2 with TRBJ2-5, with 8 bases fitting TRBD2. Germline V CDR1 and CDR2: SGHAT, FQNNGV. V gave up 5 bases and J gave up 5 bases; unmatched junction bases: 7. This CDR3 region has 14 residues. DNA of the CDR3: TGTGCCAGCAGCCCACGGACTAGCTCGGAGACCCAGTACTTC. It is translated as CASSPRTSSETQYF.

This clone has a count of ten or more. This chain joins TRBV5-1 and TRBJ1-3; D possibly corresponds to TRBD1 (5 bases). The CDR3 totals 15 residues. The germline gives CDR1 SGHRS, CDR2 YFSETQ. The ends were cut back, 5 bases at V and 4 bases at J, with 16 bases in the middle. The CDR3 region is CASSLQGVAGNTIYF. In DNA form, the CDR3 reads TGCGCCAGCAGTCTTCAGGGAGTGGCGGGAAACACCATATATTTT.

In this sample, this clone turned up many times. The gene calls are TRBV14 and TRBJ1-3; 7 nucleotides align to TRBD1. Trimming removed 2 bases from V and 4 bases from J; junction bases left unmatched: 5. This CDR3 spans 15 amino acids. Germline assignment: CDR1 SGHDN and CDR2 FVKESK. The CDR3 here is CASSQWTGIGNTIYF. In nucleotides, the CDR3 is TGTGCCAGCAGCCAATGGACAGGCATCGGAAACACCATATATTTT. The full variable domain, completed using reference TRBV14 and TRBJ1-3, is EAGVTQFPSHSVIEKGQTVTLRCDPISGHDNLYWYRRVMGKEIKFLLHFVKESKQDESGMPNNRFLAERTGGTYSTLKVQPAELEDSGVYFCASSQWTGIGNTIYFGEGSWLTVV.

This clone has at least ten counts. The CDR3 region has the DNA TGTGCCATCAGTGATGGCAGCAACTCTGGGGCCAACGTCCTGACTTTC. Its translation is CAISDGSNSGANVLTF. V is TRBV10-3 and J is TRBJ2-6; D not resolved. From germline, CDR1 is ENHRY and CDR2 SYGVKD. Trimming left V 3 bases short and J 0 bases short, with 9 bases between. The CDR3 is 16 amino acids.

This clone was seen many times. A much larger clone lies a single base off, so this may be a read error. V usage is TRBV6-5 and J usage is TRBJ2-1, with D unclear. Per germline, CDR1 MNHEY and CDR2 SVGAGI. V dropped 8 bases and J dropped 5 bases, with 10 bases sitting between them. The CDR3 spans 12 residues. CDR3 DNA sequence: TGTGCCAGCGGTTTGGATAACAATGAGCAGTTCTTC. Protein product: CASGLDNNEQFF.

Concerning this clone: One end of the junction varies from germline; a read error may be responsible. The chain uses TRBV4-2 and TRBJ2-2, with D tentatively TRBD1 or TRBD2 (5 bases each). CDR1 LGHNA and CDR2 YNFKEQ come from the germline V gene. The length of the CDR3 is 14 residues. As DNA, the CDR3 is TGTGCCAGCAGCCGGAACCGTGGGACCGAGGAGCTGTTTTTT. Translation: CASSRNRGTEELFF.

About this clone itself: The germline gene is not matched at one end of the junction; a read error may be the cause. Other DNA sequences from this sample encode an identical CDR3 as well. V usage is TRBV18 and J usage is TRBJ2-3; either TRBD1 or TRBD2 may fit D (5 bases each). Germline V gene data show CDR1 as KGHSH and CDR2 as LQKENI. This CDR3 region has 15 residues. The CDR3 region is CAGSPSGTSTDTQYF. The CDR3, as DNA: TGTGCCGGCTCACCTTCCGGGACCAGCACAGATACGCAGTATTTT.

Ten or more counts support this clone. This sequence joins TRBV2 and TRBJ2-2; maybe TRBD2 (6 bases). Germline CDR1 reads SNHLY; CDR2 reads FYNNEI. V lost 7 bases and J 2 bases, leaving 11 bases between the germline ends. The CDR3 loop spans 14 amino acids. CDR3 sequence: CASTPGVNTGELFF. DNA for the CDR3: TGTGCCAGCACCCCGGGAGTTAACACCGGGGAGCTGTTTTTT.

The rearrangement uses TRBV30 and TRBJ1-2; D may be TRBD1 (5 bases). Deletions cut 5 bases from V and 2 bases from J, with 9 bases between. The CDR3 extends over 12 amino acids. CDR1 and CDR2 from the germline V gene are GTSNPN and SVGIG (reference sequence). In DNA, the CDR3 is TGTGCCTGGGCCAGGGAGAACTATGGCTACACCTTC. This gives the protein CAWARENYGYTF.

A note on this clone: This may be a read error, as it is one base from a much larger clone. This same CDR3 is encoded by further DNA sequences in the sample. The chain has TRBV11-2 and TRBJ2-1; the match to TRBD2 covers 9 bases. Germline values: CDR1 SGHAT, CDR2 FQNNGV. This CDR3 region has 16 residues. CDR3 sequence: CASSLDTGLAGSHRVF. The CDR3, as DNA: TGTGCCAGCAGCTTAGATACCGGGCTAGCGGGGTCCCATCGTGTCTTC.

This clone was observed many times. The CDR3 sequence is CAWNRGQGASENTEAFF. The CDR3 nucleotides are TGTGCCTGGAATCGGGGACAGGGGGCTTCCGAGAACACTGAAGCTTTCTTT. J is TRBJ1-1 and V is TRBV30, with 12 positions matching TRBD1. Trimming took 4 bases from V and 1 from J; bases not matched to a gene: 10. The length of the CDR3 is 17 residues. Looked up from germline, CDR1 is GTSNPN and CDR2 is SVGIG (reference sequence).

This clone was picked up a small number of times. At one end the junction does not follow the germline gene, possibly because of a read error. V is TRBV12-3 or TRBV12-4 and J is TRBJ1-5, with 10 bases aligning to TRBD1. The CDR3 loop spans 15 amino acids. The CDR3 coding sequence is TGTGCCAGCAGTTCCCGGACAGGGGGGGATCAGCTCCAGCATTTT. Translated, it gives CASSSRTGGDQLQHF.

This clone was picked up many times. The rearrangement links TRBV11-2 to TRBJ1-1; D not certain. The CDR3 runs 12 residues. The germline gives CDR1 SGHAT, CDR2 FQNNGV. Trimming cost V 1 base and J 6 bases, with 6 bases left between them. The CDR3 DNA reads TGTGCCAGCAGCTTAGCCGGCGCTGAAGCTTTCTTT. Protein: CASSLAGAEAFF.

This clone showed up many times. This sequence joins TRBV5-1 and TRBJ1-6; 11 nucleotides match TRBD1. The J segment lost 2 bases and the V segment lost 3 bases, leaving 4 bases of the junction unmatched. The CDR3 runs to 17 residues. Germline V gene lookup returns CDR1 SGHRS and CDR2 YFSETQ. The CDR3 protein is CASSYRTGGAYNSPLHF. In nucleotides, the CDR3 is TGCGCCAGCAGCTACCGGACAGGGGGCGCCTATAATTCACCCCTCCACTTT.

In its sample, this clone was seen many times. V is TRBV7-9 and J is TRBJ2-3; D uncertain. The CDR3 contains 11 residues. V was shortened by 2 bases and J by 5 bases, with 2 bases between the two germline ends. Germline V gene sequence: CDR1 SEHNR, CDR2 FQNEAQ (reference sequence). The CDR3 loop is CASSLIDTQYF. For the CDR3, the DNA is TGTGCCAGCAGCTTAATAGATACGCAGTATTTT.

With regard to this clone: One end of the junction fails to match germline, which may point to a read error. This rearrangement joins TRBV11-2 to TRBJ2-7; D is possibly TRBD1 (5 bases). Germline CDR1 SGHAT, CDR2 FQNNGV. The CDR3 extends over 16 amino acids. CDR3 coding DNA: TGTGCAAGCAGCCCCGAGGCCAGGGCCTCATCCTACGAGCAGTACTTC. Residues: CASSPEARASSYEQYF.